The rows below give T cell receptor beta chains drawn from one sample of a study of blood T cells in healthy people across ages. Each CDR3 protein gets one entry after TCRdb re-called the 5' RACE reads with MiXCR. The table lists roughly 1,700,000 distinct CDR3 sequences, roughly 30% of them singletons, with about 8% in the top ten. Sequencing input: blood. These receptors were taken from a woman in her 30s in good health. Both conserved end residues are part of each CDR3. The D gene is left open where the match is weak. Clone size is given for some rows only: seen once, a few or many times, or a class if the clone is expanded.

NA	TRBV10-1	TRBJ2-7	NA	CASSAWEQGYEQYF	TGCGCCAGCAGTGCGTGGGAGCAGGGATACGAGCAGTACTTC
TRBD1	TRBV20-1	TRBJ1-1	NA	CSARPLTGGGTEAFF	TGCAGTGCTAGGCCACTGACAGGGGGCGGGACTGAAGCTTTCTTT
TRBD1	TRBV5-1	TRBJ2-7	NA	CAIRLGTASSHEQYF	TGCGCCATCAGGCTAGGGACAGCGAGCTCCCACGAGCAGTACTTC
NA	TRBV15	TRBJ1-2	NA	CATRYGTPNYGYTF	TGTGCCACCAGGTATGGGACGCCTAACTATGGCTACACCTTC
TRBD2	TRBV12-3/TRBV12-4	TRBJ2-3	NA	CASLGGGTNADTQYF	TGTGCCAGCCTGGGGGGGGGGACTAACGCAGATACGCAGTATTTT
TRBD2	TRBV11-2	TRBJ2-7	NA	CASSLVVTSRLRGGNSYEQYF	TGTGCCAGCAGCTTAGTCGTCACATCCCGCCTGCGGGGGGGTAACTCCTACGAGCAGTACTTC
NA	TRBV6-5	TRBJ2-1	NA	CASSSGTPSSYNEQFF	TGTGCCAGCAGCTCCGGGACTCCAAGCTCCTACAATGAGCAGTTCTTC
TRBD2	TRBV5-1	TRBJ2-4	NA	CASSFRTSGANEQYF	TGCGCCAGCAGCTTCCGGACTAGCGGGGCCAATGAGCAGTACTTC
NA	TRBV3-1	TRBJ1-2	NA	CTSSRLGEGGYTF	TGTACCAGCAGCCGCCTAGGAGAGGGGGGCTACACCTTC
NA	TRBV7-2	TRBJ2-1	few	CASSLVGQGPRSYNEQFF	TGTGCCAGCAGCTTAGTGGGGCAGGGGCCTCGCTCCTACAATGAGCAGTTCTTC